The rows below give T cell receptor beta chains drawn from one sample of a study of CD8 T cells in ankylosing spondylitis. TCRdb recomputed calls from the 5' RACE reads with MiXCR, one row per CDR3 protein. The data hold roughly 130,000 distinct CDR3 sequences, with around 7% observed a single time. Source material: blood, either unsorted or a sorted T cell fraction (not recorded which). Every receptor here comes from a male donor with ankylosing spondylitis or in good health (not recorded which). Each CDR3 is given with its conserved first and last residue. A clone size is listed for some rows: how often the clone was seen (once, few, many), or a class if it is expanded.

>TRBV5-6|-|TRBJ1-2
CASSFWTSGYTF
>TRBV12-3/TRBV12-4|many|TRBJ2-1
CASSLEGRGINEQFF
>TRBV7-9|many|TRBJ2-3
CASSLVSTDTQYF
>TRBV18|many|TRBJ2-5
CASSPNGQETQYF
>TRBV2|-|TRBJ2-4
CASSEDPPHIQYF
>TRBV9|many|TRBJ2-7
CASSPRAGTQTYEQYF
>TRBV5-1|many|TRBJ2-1
CASSIPGQGMDEQFF
>TRBV12-3/TRBV12-4|many|TRBJ1-1
CASTKSPGTEAFF
>TRBV25-1|many|TRBJ1-4
CASSDPARTTTNEKLFF
>TRBV5-1|many|TRBJ2-7
CASTQLAGGDEQYF
>TRBV7-8|few|TRBJ2-5
CASSSTNRGTQYF
>TRBV20-1|many|TRBJ2-3
CSATGTSGGAGNTDTQYF
>TRBV11-2|many|TRBJ2-3
CASSWPRGRGGGDTQYF
>TRBV6-5|many|TRBJ2-7
CASSLLGGEQYF
>TRBV10-3|many|TRBJ2-5
CAVRQGVQETQYF
>TRBV12-3/TRBV12-4|many|TRBJ2-5
CASRRTEETQYF
>TRBV20-1|many|TRBJ2-1
CSARRGLAGGPHNEQFF
>TRBV12-3/TRBV12-4|-|TRBJ1-3
CASSLRGNSGNTIYF
>TRBV29-1|few|TRBJ2-7
CSVGDSSEQYF
>TRBV30|few|TRBJ2-7
CAWSARHSTYEQYF
>TRBV10-1|-|TRBJ2-5
CASSDLAEPKETQYF
>TRBV5-4|many|TRBJ2-3
CASSLLAGGDPHTQYF
>TRBV11-2|many|TRBJ2-5
CASSLSRLWETQYF
>TRBV29-1|many|TRBJ1-3
CSVVTISDTIYF
>TRBV5-1|many|TRBJ1-2
CASSLRHPGRDGYTF
>TRBV6-5|many|TRBJ1-1
CASSYSPWATEAFF
>TRBV13|many|TRBJ2-7
CASSLVTGDIYEQYF
>TRBV12-3/TRBV12-4|-|TRBJ2-1
CASSREALYNEQFF
>TRBV10-3|many|TRBJ2-7
CAISEGGSSYEQYF
>TRBV6-1|-|TRBJ2-1
CASSDRDRGEQFF
>TRBV5-1|many|TRBJ2-5
CASSLAAGQETQYF
>TRBV29-1|many|TRBJ2-5
CSVVQGQETQYF
>TRBV7-8|many|TRBJ2-2
CASSFRQGASTGELFF
>TRBV7-2|many|TRBJ2-7
CASSLLQTGNGEQYF
>TRBV5-1|many|TRBJ1-1
CASSLLGGLMNTEAFF
>TRBV15|many|TRBJ1-4
CATLPGGQANEKLFF
>TRBV29-1|many|TRBJ2-7
CSVVEGAEGQYF
>TRBV3-1|many|TRBJ1-5
CASSSDSGHQPQHF
>TRBV14|many|TRBJ1-1
CASSQDLRGRAFF
>TRBV6-1|many|TRBJ1-2
CASSEGGYDGYTF
>TRBV27|many|TRBJ2-2
CASSPPNTGELFF
>TRBV20-1|few|TRBJ2-3
CSASPGTSGRGKYF